The source of this T cell receptor beta chain is a study of regulatory T cells in long-lasting Graves disease. Researchers made TCR beta libraries by using iRepertoire HTBI primers and running Arm-PCR on CDR3 regions. In TCRdb, the multiplex PCR reads were re-called with MiXCR into one record per CDR3 protein. The sample yields roughly 350,000 distinct CDR3 sequences, 16% seen once. Time point in this sample: newly diagnosed GD, antithyroid drugs for less than 3 months. TCR sequences were obtained from RNA taken from PBMCs. Trimming took 0 bases from V and 7 from J; bases not matched to a gene: 7. This CDR3 region has 16 residues. The germline gives CDR1 GTSNPN, CDR2 SVGIG (reference sequence). In its sample, this clonotype was seen many times. These data were also filed under a second study, of T cells in Graves' hyperthyroidism and ophthalmopathy.

Sequencing used peripheral blood mononuclear cells (PBMCs), obtained at new diagnosis, from a patient treated with antithyroid drugs. This receptor was taken from a man aged 35 to 55 with Graves disease. V is TRBV30 and J is TRBJ1-6; 9 bases align to TRBD1. The DNA for the CDR3 is TGTGCCTGGAGTGTACCACCGGACAGGGGAAATTCACCCCTCCACTTT. Protein: CAWSVPPDRGNSPLHF.